The 9 T cell receptor beta chains given below trace back to one sample, sequenced in a study. A single record per CDR3 protein comes from TCRdb applying MiXCR to the 5' RACE reads. The data contain approximately 11,000 distinct CDR3 sequences, under 35% of them singletons. Cells sorted as Tregs were CD4+, CD25+ and CD127-/low. Specimen: Tregs sorted from a lymph node. These receptors were taken from a female donor with breast cancer.

This clonotype was observed many times. The J gene is TRBJ2-3, the V gene TRBV6-6; no clear D gene. Trimming stripped 2 bases from V and 6 bases from J, with 12 bases between. The CDR3 spans 14 residues. CDR1 is MNHNY, CDR2 SVGAGI, per germline (reference sequence). DNA for the CDR3: TGTGCCAGCAGTTACACTACGAGCAGGGATACGCAGTATTTT. Translation: CASSYTTSRDTQYF.

This clonotype came up a few times. The chain combines TRBV12-3 or TRBV12-4 with TRBJ2-1, with TRBD1 matching 11 bases. The CDR3 loop spans 16 amino acids. Germline trimming cut 5 bases from V and 5 bases from J; bases unmatched to any gene: 8. For the CDR3, the DNA is TGTGCCAGCAGTACCCGGACAGGGGGCTACGACAATGAGCAGTTCTTC. It codes for CASSTRTGGYDNEQFF.

This clonotype ranks as medium-sized. The rearrangement links TRBV9 to TRBJ2-1, with TRBD2 matching over 11 bases. J was trimmed by 2 bases and V by 2 bases; bases with no gene match: 6. CDR1 is SGDLS, CDR2 YYNGEE, per germline. The CDR3 is made up of 17 amino acids. This chain's CDR3 is CASSVNLAGGPYNEQFF. CDR3 in DNA: TGTGCCAGCAGCGTTAACTTAGCGGGAGGGCCCTACAATGAGCAGTTCTTC. Filled out from reference TRBV9 and TRBJ2-1, the complete variable domain reads DSGVTQTPKHLITATGQRVTLRCSPRSGDLSVYWYQQSLDQGLQFLIQYYNGEERAKGNILERFSAQQFPDLHSELNLSSLELGDSALYFCASSVNLAGGPYNEQFFGPGTRLTVL.

Many counts were recorded for this clonotype. The rearrangement joins TRBV6-1 to TRBJ1-2, with a tentative D call TRBD1 (5 bases). The ends were cut back, 4 bases at V and 8 bases at J, with 20 bases in the middle. The germline CDR1 and CDR2 sequences are MNHNS and SASEGT. This CDR3 is 15 amino acids long. This CDR3 is CASSGDRGGFSGYTF. In nucleotides, the CDR3 is TGTGCCAGCAGTGGCGACCGTGGGGGGTTTTCGGGCTACACCTTC.

As concerns this clonotype: Possible read error: a much larger clone is one base away. The gene calls are TRBV12-3 or TRBV12-4 and TRBJ2-1, with D possibly TRBD1 on 5 matching bases. Trimming pared 6 bases from V and 8 bases from J, leaving 8 bases between. CDR3 length equals 11 residues. CDR3 sequence reads: CASSSRDEQFF. The CDR3 DNA follows: TGTGCCAGCAGCTCCAGGGATGAGCAGTTCTTC.

The chain uses TRBV29-1 and TRBJ2-2; 7 nucleotides agree with TRBD2. CDR1 is SQVTM and CDR2 is ANQGSEA in the germline V gene. Trimming at V came to 7 bases and at J to 2 bases, leaving 4 bases not matched to a gene. The CDR3 is 13 residues long. The CDR3 sequence: CSGLGLNTGELFF. CDR3 DNA sequence: TGCAGCGGACTGGGACTAAACACCGGGGAGCTGTTTTTT.

This clonotype was detected many times. The rearrangement joins TRBV20-1 to TRBJ2-2, with D tentatively TRBD2 (5 bases). Germline V CDR1 and CDR2: DFQATT, SNEGSKA (reference sequence). V was trimmed by 8 bases and J by 4 bases, leaving 17 bases between them. The CDR3 totals 14 residues. This CDR3 reads CSTWRVGSTGELFF. The CDR3 bases are TGCAGTACGTGGCGGGTAGGGAGCACCGGGGAGCTGTTTTTT.

This clonotype is termed medium-sized. The V gene is TRBV9, the J gene TRBJ2-1, with 12 bases lining up with TRBD1. Germline assignment: CDR1 SGDLS and CDR2 YYNGEE. V shed 4 bases and J 12 bases; nucleotides not matched to a gene: 8. This CDR3 is 14 amino acids long. DNA of the CDR3: TGTGCCAGCAGCTCGGGACAGGGGGCGGTAGGGCAGTTCTTC. It codes for CASSSGQGAVGQFF. Based on the CDR3 plus reference TRBV9 and TRBJ2-1, the full variable domain is DSGVTQTPKHLITATGQRVTLRCSPRSGDLSVYWYQQSLDQGLQFLIQYYNGEERAKGNILERFSAQQFPDLHSELNLSSLELGDSALYFCASSSGQGAVGQFFGPGTRLTVL.

Points on this clonotype: A much larger clone lies a single base off, so this may be a read error. The chain recombines TRBV2 with TRBJ1-5; maybe TRBD1 (5 bases). This CDR3 is 19 amino acids long. From germline, CDR1 is SNHLY and CDR2 FYNNEI. The CDR3 DNA reads TGTGTCAGCAGTGCCAGGGCGGATGGTGGGCTGTTGAGTTATCAGCCCCAGCATTTT. Its translation is CVSSARADGGLLSYQPQHF.